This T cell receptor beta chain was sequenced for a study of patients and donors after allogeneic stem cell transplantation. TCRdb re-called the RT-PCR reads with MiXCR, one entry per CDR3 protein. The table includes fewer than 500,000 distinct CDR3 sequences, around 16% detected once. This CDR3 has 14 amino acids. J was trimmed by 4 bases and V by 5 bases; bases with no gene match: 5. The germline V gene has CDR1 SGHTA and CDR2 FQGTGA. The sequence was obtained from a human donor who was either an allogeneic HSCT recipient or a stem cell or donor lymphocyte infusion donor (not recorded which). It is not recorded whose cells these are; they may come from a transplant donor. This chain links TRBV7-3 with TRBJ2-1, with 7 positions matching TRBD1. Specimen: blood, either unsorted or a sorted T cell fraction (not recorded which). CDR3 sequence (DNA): TGTGCCAGCAGCCGCGGACAGGAATACAATGAGCAGTTCTTC. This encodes CASSRGQEYNEQFF.